This T cell receptor (beta chain) was sequenced during a study of Ad26.COV2.S vaccination and SARS-CoV-2 variants. Study-level information: The donor participated in the COV1001 trial, in its Ad26.COV2.S arm. In the study, Ad26.COV2.S was injected intramuscularly once, or twice 56 days apart.

The sample's treatment: approximately 18 received Ad26.COV2.S at low or high dose, single or two shots; 5 received placebo; per-sample allocation not given. Samples analyzed were those drawn on day 63 after the first vaccine or placebo injection. Study results and caveats: Estimates derived from TCR breadth and depth analyses may have underestimated total T cell responses.

Profiling relied on immunoSEQ multiplex PCR, and the TCRdb table lists in-frame clones only, not all of them. The sample carries about 400,000 clones, roughly four fifths recorded once. V was pared by 5 bases and J by 3 bases, with 22 bases between. CDR3 length: 17 residues. CDR1 is LNHNV and CDR2 is YYDKDF in the germline V gene (reference sequence). About this clone itself: The target antigen is unknown.

This receptor was taken from a person aged 18-60 years who received the Ad26.COV2.S COVID-19 vaccine or a placebo. Source: peripheral blood, taken in a trial of Ad26.COV2.S vaccine versus placebo. The rearrangement links TRBV15 to TRBJ1-2, with D possibly matching TRBD1 (5 bases). CDR3 nucleotides: TGTGCCACCAGCGAACAGAGGTGGGGGAGCTATGACTATGGCTACACCTTC. This sequence encodes CATSEQRWGSYDYGYTF.